This TCR beta chain was identified in a study of cytomegalovirus exposure and HLA in healthy donors. 13 Jbeta primers and 60 Vbeta primers were used for the PCR. The protocol was immunoSEQ multiplex PCR, while the TCRdb copy is restricted to in-frame clones and leaves out a portion. The sample yields 96,000 or so clones, roughly 74% seen once. Broader study findings: In vitro checks showed that three CMV-associated chains really do target CMV antigens. For cytomegalovirus status, the classifier reportedly gave diagnoses with high specificity and sensitivity. Analysis performed later found about 17,000 TCR beta sequences associated with HLA alleles at 0.05 false discovery rate.

CDR1 and CDR2 from the germline V gene are LGHNA and YSLEER. This CDR3 is built from 16 residues. Trimming took off 0 bases at V and 6 bases at J, with 14 bases between the two ends. In the case of this clone: Its antigen is not identified.

Sequencing was done on a sample of PBMCs. This TCR was sampled from a female donor in good health and CMV-seropositive. The gene calls are TRBV4-3 and TRBJ1-4; D is possibly TRBD1 (6 bases). CDR3 loop: CASSQDLGGRDEKLFF. The CDR3 region has the DNA TGCGCCAGCAGCCAAGATTTGGGGGGGCGTGATGAAAAACTGTTTTTT.